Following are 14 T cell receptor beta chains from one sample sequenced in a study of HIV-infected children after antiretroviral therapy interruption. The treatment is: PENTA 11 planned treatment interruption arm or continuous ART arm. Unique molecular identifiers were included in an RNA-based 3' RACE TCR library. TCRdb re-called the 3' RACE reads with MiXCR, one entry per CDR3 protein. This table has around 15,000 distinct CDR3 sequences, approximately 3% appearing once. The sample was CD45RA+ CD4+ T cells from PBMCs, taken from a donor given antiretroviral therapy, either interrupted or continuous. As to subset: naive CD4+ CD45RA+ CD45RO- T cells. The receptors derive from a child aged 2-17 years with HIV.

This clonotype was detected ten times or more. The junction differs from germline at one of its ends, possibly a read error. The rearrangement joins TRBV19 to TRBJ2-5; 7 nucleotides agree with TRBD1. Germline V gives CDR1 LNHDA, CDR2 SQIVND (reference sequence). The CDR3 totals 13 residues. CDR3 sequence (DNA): TGTGCCAGAAGTATTACAGGGGAAGACACCCAGTACTTT. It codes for CARSITGEDTQYF.

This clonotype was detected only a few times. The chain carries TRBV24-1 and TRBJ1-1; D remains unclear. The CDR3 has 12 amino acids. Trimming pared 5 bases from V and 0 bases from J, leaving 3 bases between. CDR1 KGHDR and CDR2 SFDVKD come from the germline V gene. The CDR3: CATSGLNTEAFF. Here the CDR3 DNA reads TGTGCCACCAGTGGTCTGAACACTGAAGCTTTCTTT.

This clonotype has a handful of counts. Here the CDR3 reads CASSLGGQIANEKLFF. The CDR3 DNA sequence: TGTGCCAGCAGCTTAGGGGGGCAGATCGCTAATGAAAAACTGTTTTTT. The chain uses TRBV7-8 and TRBJ1-4; perhaps TRBD1 as D (6 bases). V was pared by 1 base and J by 3 bases, with 12 bases between. This CDR3 is built from 16 residues. Germline values: CDR1 SGHVS, CDR2 FQNEAQ.

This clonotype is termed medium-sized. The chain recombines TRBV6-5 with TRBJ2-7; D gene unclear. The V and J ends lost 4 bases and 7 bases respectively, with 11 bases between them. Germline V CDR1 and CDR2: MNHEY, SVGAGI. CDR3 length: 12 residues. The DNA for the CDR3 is TGTGCCAGCAGTTCCGGGCCCGAAGAGCAGTACTTC. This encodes CASSSGPEEQYF.

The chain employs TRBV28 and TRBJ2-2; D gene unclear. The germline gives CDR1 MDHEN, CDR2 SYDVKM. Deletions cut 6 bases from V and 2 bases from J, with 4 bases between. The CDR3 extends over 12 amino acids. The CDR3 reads CASSRNTGELFF. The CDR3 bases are TGTGCCAGCAGCAGAAACACCGGGGAGCTGTTTTTT. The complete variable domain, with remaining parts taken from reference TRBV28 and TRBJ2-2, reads DVKVTQSSRYLVKRTGEKVFLECVQDMDHENMFWYRQDPGLGLRLIYFSYDVKMKEKGDIPEGYSVSREKKERFSLILESASTNQTSMYLCASSRNTGELFFGEGSRLTVL.

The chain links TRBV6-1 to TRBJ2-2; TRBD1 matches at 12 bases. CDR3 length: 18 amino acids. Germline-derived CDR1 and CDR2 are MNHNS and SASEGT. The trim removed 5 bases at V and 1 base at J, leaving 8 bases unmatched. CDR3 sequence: CASSYYGTGGMNTGELFF. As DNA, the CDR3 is TGTGCCAGCAGTTACTATGGGACAGGGGGCATGAACACCGGGGAGCTGTTTTTT.

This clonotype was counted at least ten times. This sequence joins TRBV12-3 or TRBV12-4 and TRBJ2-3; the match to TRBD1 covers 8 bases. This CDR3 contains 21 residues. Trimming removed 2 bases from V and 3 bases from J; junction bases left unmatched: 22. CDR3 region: CASSLIRNRAGGAKETDTQYF. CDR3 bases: TGTGCCAGCAGTTTAATCCGGAATAGGGCAGGGGGCGCGAAAGAAACAGATACGCAGTATTTT.

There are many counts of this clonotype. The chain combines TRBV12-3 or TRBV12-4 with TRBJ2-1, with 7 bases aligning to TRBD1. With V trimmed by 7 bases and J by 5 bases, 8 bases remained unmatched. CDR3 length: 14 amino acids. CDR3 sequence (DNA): TGTGCCAGCACCTTGGGGGACAGCAACAATGAGCAGTTCTTC. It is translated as CASTLGDSNNEQFF.

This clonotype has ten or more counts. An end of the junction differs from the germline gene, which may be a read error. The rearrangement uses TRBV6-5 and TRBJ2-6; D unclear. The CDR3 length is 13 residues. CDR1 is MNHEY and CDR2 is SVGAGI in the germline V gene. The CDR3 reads CASSDSGANVLTF. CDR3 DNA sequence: TGTGCCAGCAGTGACTCTGGGGCCAACGTCCTGACTTTC.

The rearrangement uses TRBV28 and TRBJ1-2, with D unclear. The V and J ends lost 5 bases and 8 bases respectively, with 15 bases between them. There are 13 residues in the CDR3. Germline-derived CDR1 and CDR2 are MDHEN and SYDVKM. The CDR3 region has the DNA TGTGCCAGCAGTCCCCACAAATCTCTCGGCTACACCTTC. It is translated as CASSPHKSLGYTF.

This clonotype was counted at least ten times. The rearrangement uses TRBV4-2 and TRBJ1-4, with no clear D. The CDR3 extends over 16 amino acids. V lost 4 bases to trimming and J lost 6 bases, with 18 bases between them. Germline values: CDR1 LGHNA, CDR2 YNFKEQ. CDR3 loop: CASSLEFRVRDEKLFF. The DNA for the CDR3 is TGTGCCAGCAGCCTCGAGTTTCGGGTGCGAGATGAAAAACTGTTTTTT.

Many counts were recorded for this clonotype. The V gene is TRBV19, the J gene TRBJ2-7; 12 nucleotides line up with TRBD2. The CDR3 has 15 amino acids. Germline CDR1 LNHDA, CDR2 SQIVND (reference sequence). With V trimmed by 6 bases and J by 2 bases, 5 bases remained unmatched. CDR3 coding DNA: TGTGCCAGTAGGGAGTCTAGCGGGAGGGCCTACGAGCAGTACTTC. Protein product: CASRESSGRAYEQYF.

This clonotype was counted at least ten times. The CDR3 DNA follows: TGCAGTGCTAGTCAAGGGGGGGCTGGAAACACCATATATTTT. Amino acids: CSASQGGAGNTIYF. The rearrangement joins TRBV20-1 to TRBJ1-3; D possibly corresponds to TRBD1 (6 bases). The CDR3 extends over 14 amino acids. V was trimmed by 3 bases and J by 2 bases, leaving 11 bases between them. Germline CDR1 is DFQATT and CDR2 is SNEGSKA (reference sequence).

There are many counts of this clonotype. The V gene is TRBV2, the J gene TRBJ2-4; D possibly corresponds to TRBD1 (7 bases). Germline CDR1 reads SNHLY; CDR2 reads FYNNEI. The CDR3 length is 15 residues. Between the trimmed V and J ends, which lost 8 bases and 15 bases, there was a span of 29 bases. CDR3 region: CASDQGGLPPLEGYF. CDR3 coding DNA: TGTGCCAGCGATCAGGGGGGTCTGCCCCCTCTCGAAGGGTACTTC. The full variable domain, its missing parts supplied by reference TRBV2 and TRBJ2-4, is EPEVTQTPSHQVTQMGQEVILRCVPISNHLYFYWYRQILGQKVEFLVSFYNNEISEKSEIFDDQFSVERPDGSNFTLKIRSTKLEDSAMYFCASDQGGLPPLEGYFGAGTRLSVL.